The 4 T cell receptor beta chains listed next were all sequenced from one sample in a study of PD-1 blockade in classical Hodgkin lymphoma. The time point here: cycle 4 day 1 (C4D1), after around six weeks of nivolumab. Relapses following autologous stem cell transplantation were seen in all patients, with brentuximab vedotin exposure varying. Produced via immunoSEQ multiplex PCR; TCRdb's table is partial and in-frame only. Among 100,000 or so clones listed, roughly nine tenths were seen once. Specimen: peripheral blood mononuclear cells (PBMCs), collected before the fourth cycle of nivolumab. These receptors all stem from a human donor with classical Hodgkin lymphoma.

The CDR3 sequence: CAWSSELNSPLHF. The CDR3 DNA follows: TGTGCCTGGAGTAGCGAGTTAAATTCACCCCTCCACTTT. V usage is TRBV30 and J usage is TRBJ1-6, with D unclear. Looked up from germline, CDR1 is GTSNPN and CDR2 is SVGIG (reference sequence). Deletions cut 2 bases from V and 7 bases from J, with 9 bases between. CDR3 size: 13 residues. Supplemented by reference TRBV30 and TRBJ1-6, the full variable domain reads SQTIHQWPATLVQPVGSPLSLECTVEGTSNPNLYWYRQAAGRGLQLLFYSVGIGQISSEVPQNLSASRPQDRQFILSSKKLLLSDSGFYLCAWSSELNSPLHFGNGTRLTVT.

The CDR3: CASSFWGSYEQYF. CDR3 nucleotides: TGTGCCAGCAGCTTTTGGGGTTCCTACGAGCAGTACTTC. V and J are TRBV5-5 and TRBJ2-7; D remains ambiguous. V lost 2 bases and J lost 1, with 7 bases in between. The CDR3 has 13 residues. The germline CDR1 and CDR2 sequences are SGHKS and YYEKEE (reference sequence).

This chain uses TRBV11-2 with TRBJ2-7; a possible D gene is TRBD1 (6 bases). Germline V gene data show CDR1 as SGHAT and CDR2 as FQNNGV. This CDR3 has 15 residues. Trimming removed 5 bases at V and 2 bases at J, with 16 bases between. CDR3 DNA: TGTGCCAGCAGCCTCACCGGGCAGGGGCCCTACGAGCAGTACTTC. Its translation is CASSLTGQGPYEQYF.

The chain uses TRBV29-1 and TRBJ2-2, with D possibly matching TRBD1 (6 bases). The CDR3 length is 13 residues. Germline V CDR1 and CDR2: SQVTM, ANQGSEA. V was cut by 7 bases and J by 2 bases, with 11 bases left in between. DNA for the CDR3: TGCAGCGGATGGACAGTAAACACCGGGGAGCTGTTTTTT. This encodes CSGWTVNTGELFF.